The sequence of this TCR beta chain was determined in a study of T cell responses to AZD1222 COVID-19 vaccine. Sequenced by immunoSEQ multiplex PCR; TCRdb stores in-frame clones only, minus some. The sample has 150,000 or so clones; under 95% are singletons. From germline, CDR1 is KGHDR and CDR2 SFDVKD. The CDR3 sequence is 12 residues long. Trimming took 3 bases from V and 4 from J, leaving 5 bases between them. The origin of this receptor is an adult in good health. The sequenced sample was peripheral blood, obtained on day 0 of AZD1222 vaccination. The chain uses TRBV24-1 and TRBJ1-2, with D unresolved. The CDR3 DNA follows: TGTGCCACCAGTGATGACGGCTATGGCTACACCTTC. Its translation: CATSDDGYGYTF.